This note documents a single T cell receptor beta chain sequence. Its antigen is not identified. The CDR3 loop spans 13 amino acids. Trimming removed 6 bases from V and 8 bases from J; junction bases left unmatched: 3. CDR1 is MNHNS, CDR2 SASEGT, per germline. The source of the sample is a study of T cells in narcolepsy. Study-wide context: Donors had narcolepsy type 1 or type 2, or were healthy controls. General observations from the study: HCRT-specific and TRIB2-specific autoreactive clonotypes appeared among same-patient CSF and blood CD4+ clonotypes.

Data came from immunoSEQ multiplex PCR; TCRdb stores just in-frame clones and leaves some out. This repertoire shows tens of thousands of clones, just under 80% found once; its top ten account for less than 1.5%. Sequencing was done on a sample of CD45RA- memory CD4+ T cells from PBMCs. This chain joins TRBV6-1 and TRBJ2-3; 12 positions match TRBD2. The sequence derives from a human donor with narcolepsy. The CDR3 is CASSLAGGGTQYF. The CDR3 coding sequence is TGTGCCAGCAGCCTAGCGGGGGGGGGTACGCAGTATTTT.